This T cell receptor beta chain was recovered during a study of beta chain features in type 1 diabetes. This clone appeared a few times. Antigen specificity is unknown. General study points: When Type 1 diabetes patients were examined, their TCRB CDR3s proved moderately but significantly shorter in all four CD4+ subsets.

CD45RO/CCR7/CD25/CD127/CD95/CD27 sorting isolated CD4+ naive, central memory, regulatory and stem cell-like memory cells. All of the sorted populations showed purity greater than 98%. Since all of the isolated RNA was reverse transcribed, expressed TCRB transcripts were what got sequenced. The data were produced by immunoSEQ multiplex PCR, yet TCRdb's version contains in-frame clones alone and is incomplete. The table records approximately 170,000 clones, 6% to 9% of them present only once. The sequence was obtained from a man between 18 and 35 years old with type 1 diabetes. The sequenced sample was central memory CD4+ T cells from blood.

The CDR3 DNA reads TGCGCCAGCAGAGAGGGCACAGATACGCAGTATTTT. As protein: CASREGTDTQYF. This chain links TRBV5-1 with TRBJ2-3; no definite D call. The V gene's germline CDR1 is SGHRS and CDR2 YFSETQ. V lost 5 bases to trimming and J lost 1 base, with 5 bases between them. The CDR3 is 12 residues long.